What follows are 19 T cell receptor beta chains derived from one specimen sequenced in a study of blood T cells in healthy people across ages. Together with a sample-barcoded 5' primer, a J-beta primer mix was included in a second PCR lasting roughly 6 to 12 cycles. MiXCR, run by TCRdb on the 5' RACE reads, gives a single entry per CDR3 protein. The sample holds around 900,000 distinct CDR3 sequences; 29% are singletons and the top ten take around a sixth. The sequenced sample was blood. All receptors derive from a woman over 75 in good health.

This clonotype was recorded once. The chain employs TRBV3-1 and TRBJ2-5, with 8 bases aligning to TRBD2. The end of the DNA aligns better with TRBJ2-1, so the J call may be wrong. The CDR3 runs 16 residues. Looked up from germline, CDR1 is LGHDT and CDR2 is YNNKEL (reference sequence). CDR3 sequence (DNA): TGTGCCAGCAGCCAAGTCGGCGGGGGGTACCAAGAGACCCAGTTCTTC. The encoded protein is CASSQVGGGYQETQFF.

This clonotype was counted at least ten times. V usage is TRBV9 and J usage is TRBJ2-5, with 8 bases fitting TRBD1. Germline V lookup: CDR1 SGDLS, CDR2 YYNGEE. The CDR3 consists of 16 residues. After removal of 3 bases from V and 5 bases from J, the junction contained 12 bases not matched to a gene. CDR3 sequence reads: CASSASLGQGWETQYF. In nucleotides, the CDR3 is TGTGCCAGCAGCGCCTCCCTTGGACAGGGTTGGGAGACCCAGTACTTC.

In the case of this clonotype: This may be a read error, as it is one base from a much larger clone. The chain links TRBV6-1 to TRBJ2-6, with D unclear. The V gene's germline CDR1 is MNHNS and CDR2 SASEGT. The CDR3 extends over 13 amino acids. The ends were cut back, 8 bases at V and 2 bases at J, with 7 bases in the middle. The CDR3 nucleotides are TGTGCCAGCCAGAACACTGGGGCCAACGTCCTGACTTTC. Translation gives CASQNTGANVLTF.

Worth noting for this clonotype: With a much larger clone just one base away, this may be a read error. The chain couples TRBV18 to TRBJ2-5; 8 bases are a match to TRBD2. The J call may not be correct, given that the DNA end is closer to TRBJ2-1. From germline, CDR1 is KGHSH and CDR2 LQKENI. This CDR3 spans 16 amino acids. The CDR3 DNA is TGTGCCAGCTCACCACTTGTGACTAGCGCACAAGAGACCCAGTTCTTC. Protein sequence: CASSPLVTSAQETQFF.

This clonotype came up many times. The chain is built from TRBV7-2 and TRBJ2-1; 12 bases fit TRBD1. The CDR3 is made up of 16 amino acids. In germline, CDR1 is SGHTA, CDR2 FQGNSA. V gave up 5 bases and J gave up 9 bases; unmatched junction bases: 11. Written as DNA, the CDR3 is TGTGCCAGCAGCCCCCGGGACAGGGGGCGTTTCGGTGAGCAGTTCTTC. Its translation is CASSPRDRGRFGEQFF.

There are a few counts of this clonotype. One base away lies a much larger clone, so this may be a sequencing read error. CDR3 nucleotide sequence: TGTGCCAGCAGCCCGCAGGAGACTAGCGTCGATGAGCAGTTCTTC. This sequence encodes CASSPQETSVDEQFF. The chain employs TRBV3-1 and TRBJ2-1; TRBD2 matches at 8 bases. This CDR3 is built from 15 residues. Germline-derived CDR1 and CDR2 are LGHDT and YNNKEL (reference sequence). Losses at the gene ends were 4 bases for V and 8 bases for J; bases not matched to a gene: 10.

This clonotype was seen a few times. The chain combines TRBV7-2 with TRBJ2-2; 9 positions agree with TRBD1. V lost 3 bases to trimming and J lost 4 bases; unmatched junction nucleotides: 6. Germline V gives CDR1 SGHTA, CDR2 FQGNSA. CDR3 length: 16 residues. In nucleotides, the CDR3 is TGTGCCAGCAGCTTGCGACAGGGGGGGGGCACCGGGGAGCTGTTTTTT. This encodes CASSLRQGGGTGELFF.

This clonotype showed up many times. The CDR3 sequence: CASSSPDRGHETQYF. In DNA form, the CDR3 reads TGCGCCAGCAGCTCTCCAGACAGGGGGCACGAGACCCAGTACTTC. This chain connects TRBV5-1 to TRBJ2-5, with TRBD1 identical over 10 bases. CDR1 is SGHRS and CDR2 is YFSETQ in the germline V gene. V shed 3 bases, J shed 5 bases, and the junction held 7 bases outside the gene matches. The CDR3 spans 15 residues.

The chain couples TRBV4-3 to TRBJ1-4; the match to TRBD1 covers 7 bases. The CDR3 is 14 residues long. Germline V gene sequence: CDR1 LGHNA, CDR2 YSLEER. J was trimmed by 5 bases and V by 4 bases; bases with no gene match: 4. The CDR3 region is CASSLVGGNEKLFF. Written as DNA, the CDR3 is TGCGCCAGCAGCCTGGTAGGGGGCAATGAAAAACTGTTTTTT.

This clonotype was seen a handful of times. The V and J genes are TRBV11-2 and TRBJ2-2; D unresolved. CDR1 and CDR2 from the germline V gene are SGHAT and FQNNGV. There are 16 residues in the CDR3. V dropped 3 bases and J dropped 0 bases, with 11 bases sitting between them. Here the CDR3 reads CASSFNGQSNTGELFF. CDR3 DNA: TGTGCCAGCAGCTTCAATGGGCAGTCGAACACCGGGGAGCTGTTTTTT.

This clonotype came up a few times. This may stem from a read error, because a much larger clone lies one nucleotide away. V and J are TRBV7-9 and TRBJ2-7; D assignment may be TRBD1 or TRBD2 (5 bases each). Trimming cost V 3 bases and J 7 bases, with 13 bases left between them. Per the germline V gene, CDR1 is SEHNR and CDR2 is FQNEAQ (reference sequence). CDR3 size: 13 residues. The CDR3 sequence is CASSLARGNEQYF. The DNA for the CDR3 is TGTGCCAGCAGCTTGGCTCGGGGCAATGAGCAGTACTTC.

Comment on this clonotype: A much larger clonotype is one base distant, so this may be a read error. The conserved closing phenylalanine or tryptophan is absent in this CDR3, likely reflecting a read error. No DNA is shown, since the ends of the CDR3 on it are uncertain; the CDR3 is the one TCRdb lists. V usage is TRBV20-1 and J usage is TRBJ1-2. Inclusive of both ends, the CDR3 amounts to 13 amino acids. Germline CDR1 DFQATT, CDR2 SNEGSKA (reference sequence). The CDR3 here is CSAGRGANYGYTC.

The chain employs TRBV11-2 and TRBJ2-7; 7 bases match TRBD2. Germline V gives CDR1 SGHAT, CDR2 FQNNGV. After removal of 5 bases from V and 2 bases from J, the junction contained 15 bases not matched to a gene. The CDR3 extends over 17 amino acids. The CDR3 loop reads CASSQALWRGTPYEQYF. The CDR3 nucleotides are TGTGCCAGCAGCCAAGCTCTCTGGCGGGGGACCCCCTACGAGCAGTACTTC.

This clonotype has at least ten counts. The chain carries TRBV5-4 and TRBJ2-1; maybe TRBD2 (6 bases). CDR1 is SGHNT and CDR2 is YYREEE in the germline V gene (reference sequence). This CDR3 contains 18 residues. Trimming removed 4 bases from V and 0 bases from J, with 20 bases in between. The chain's CDR3 is CASSAKTRPLGSYNEQFF. Written as DNA, the CDR3 is TGTGCCAGCAGCGCCAAGACTAGACCTCTGGGCTCCTACAATGAGCAGTTCTTC. Full variable domain (outside the CDR3, taken from reference TRBV5-4 and TRBJ2-1): ETGVTQSPTHLIKTRGQQVTLRCSSQSGHNTVSWYQQALGQGPQFIFQYYREEENGRGNFPPRFSGLQFPNYSSELNVNALELDDSALYLCASSAKTRPLGSYNEQFFGPGTRLTVL.

As concerns this clonotype: This could be a read error, since a much larger clone is one nucleotide away. V gene TRBV7-2 combines with J gene TRBJ2-1, with 9 bases aligning to TRBD1. The germline gives CDR1 SGHTA, CDR2 FQGNSA. The CDR3 loop spans 16 amino acids. For the CDR3, the DNA is TGTGCCGGCAGCCCGATGGGACAGGGTGGGCGCGATGAGCAGTTCTTC. As protein: CAGSPMGQGGRDEQFF.

Comment on this clonotype: This likely comes from a read error, as the CDR3 has no conserved phenylalanine or tryptophan at its end. The J gene is TRBJ1-2, the V gene TRBV7-9, with TRBD1 as a possible D gene (6 bases). CDR1 is SEHNR and CDR2 is FQNEAQ in the germline V gene (reference sequence). The CDR3 runs 13 residues. Between the trimmed V and J ends, which lost 1 base and 4 bases, there was a span of 7 bases. CDR3 sequence (DNA): TGTGCCAGCAGCTTAGTGGGGGCCTATGGCTACACCGTC. It specifies CASSLVGAYGYTV.

This clonotype was seen repeatedly, ten times or more. The chain recombines TRBV5-1 with TRBJ2-3; 7 bases are a match to TRBD1. Per the germline V gene, CDR1 is SGHRS and CDR2 is YFSETQ. The length of the CDR3 is 14 residues. J was trimmed by 0 bases and V by 5 bases; bases with no gene match: 3. CDR3 amino acids: CASRATGSTDTQYF. The CDR3 DNA reads as TGCGCCAGCAGAGCGACAGGGAGCACAGATACGCAGTATTTT. The variable domain in full, with the rest retrieved from reference TRBV5-1 and TRBJ2-3, is KAGVTQTPRYLIKTRGQQVTLSCSPISGHRSVSWYQQTPGQGLQFLFEYFSETQRNKGNFPGRFSGRQFSNSRSEMNVSTLELGDSALYLCASRATGSTDTQYFGPGTRLTVL.

This chain joins TRBV27 and TRBJ1-6; no definite D call. The V end was cut by 4 bases, the J end by 9 bases, with 16 bases between. The CDR3 loop spans 15 amino acids. Germline CDR1 is MNHEY and CDR2 is SMNVEV (reference sequence). The CDR3 coding sequence is TGTGCCAGCAGTTCAGAGGCCCCCATAAGTTCACCCCTCCACTTT. Translation gives CASSSEAPISSPLHF.

This clonotype occurred many times. J is TRBJ2-5 and V is TRBV6-2 or TRBV6-3; TRBD2 agrees at 13 bases. Trimming cost V 6 bases and J 6 bases; bases outside gene matches: 7. Germline V gene sequence: CDR1 MNHEY, CDR2 SVGEGT. The CDR3 totals 15 residues. CDR3 amino acids: CASSPSLAGGKTQYF. CDR3 bases: TGTGCCAGCAGCCCATCACTAGCGGGGGGGAAGACCCAGTACTTC.